One and the same sample provided the 11 T cell receptor beta chains below, sequenced in a study of sequential checkpoint blockade in melanoma. Generated by immunoSEQ multiplex PCR, the TCRdb table keeps only in-frame clones and is missing some. The table includes approximately 15,000 clones, over 70% detected once. This sample's treatment: randomized to nivolumab then ipilimumab (arm A) or the reverse (arm B). The sequences come from CD8+ T cells sorted from blood (inferred from file names), collected from a patient given nivolumab and ipilimumab in sequence. The receptors derive from a human donor with melanoma.

The chain joins TRBV4-1 to TRBJ1-3; 9 positions match TRBD1. V lost 0 bases and J lost 4; bases outside the gene matches: 4. CDR3 length: 16 amino acids. Germline V gives CDR1 MGHRA, CDR2 YSYEKL. Written as DNA, the CDR3 is TGCGCCAGCAGCCAAGAAACAGGGGGCTCAGGAAACACCATATATTTT. Its protein product is CASSQETGGSGNTIYF.

This chain uses TRBV6-1 with TRBJ2-7, with a tentative D call TRBD1 (7 bases). The CDR3 runs to 15 residues. Trimming shortened V by 0 bases and J by 4 bases, and 13 bases separated the two germline ends. Germline V lookup: CDR1 MNHNS, CDR2 SASEGT. CDR3 sequence reads: CASSEAGGGGYEQYF. CDR3 in DNA: TGTGCCAGCAGTGAAGCTGGAGGGGGCGGGTACGAGCAGTACTTC.

This clone was detected only once. This sequence joins TRBV6-6 and TRBJ1-6, with TRBD1 matching 9 bases. V dropped 2 bases and J dropped 8; count of bases not matched to a gene: 7. Per the germline V gene, CDR1 is MNHNY and CDR2 is SVGAGI (reference sequence). This CDR3 is 16 amino acids long. Here the CDR3 DNA reads TGTGCCAGCAGTTACCCCGGGGACAGGGTGGATTCACCCCTCCACTTT. It codes for CASSYPGDRVDSPLHF.

The CDR3 nucleotides are TGTGCCAGCAGCTTGGTCGGGGGAAACACTGAAGCTTTCTTT. The encoded protein is CASSLVGGNTEAFF. The chain links TRBV5-8 to TRBJ1-1; D may be TRBD1 (5 bases). V lost 0 bases, J lost 2 bases, and 8 bases lay in between. This CDR3 comprises 14 residues. Germline-derived CDR1 and CDR2 are SGHTS and YDEGEE.

This chain connects TRBV6-4 to TRBJ1-4, with 7 positions matching TRBD1. Germline V lookup: CDR1 MRHNA, CDR2 SNTAGT. J gave up 5 bases and V 0 bases, and 9 bases lay outside the gene matches. The CDR3 totals 17 residues. CDR3 nucleotides: TGTGCCAGCAGTGACTCCGGACAACAGGGACAGAATGAAAAACTGTTTTTT. It is translated as CASSDSGQQGQNEKLFF.

In this sample, this clone turned up a few times. The rearrangement links TRBV27 to TRBJ1-1; 8 nucleotides agree with TRBD1. This CDR3 is 19 amino acids long. V trimming: 6 bases; J trimming: 3 bases; junction bases outside the gene matches: 21. Per the germline V gene, CDR1 is MNHEY and CDR2 is SMNVEV (reference sequence). CDR3 loop: CASSNLTPGGLEGDTEAFF. The CDR3 DNA sequence: TGTGCCAGCAGCAACCTCACTCCAGGGGGCCTTGAGGGGGACACTGAAGCTTTCTTT.

This CDR3 is CASSPYGQGVKNEQFF. As DNA, the CDR3 is TGCGCCAGCAGCCCATACGGACAGGGGGTAAAGAATGAGCAGTTCTTC. This rearrangement joins TRBV4-1 to TRBJ2-1; TRBD1 aligns across 10 bases. The germline gives CDR1 MGHRA, CDR2 YSYEKL. The junction had 10 bases not matched to a gene; V was cut back by 4 bases and J by 7 bases. This CDR3 has 16 residues.

V usage is TRBV7-6 and J usage is TRBJ1-2; 10 positions agree with TRBD1. The CDR3 sequence is 12 residues long. Germline CDR1 is SGHVS and CDR2 is FNYEAQ. V was clipped by 5 bases and J by 13 bases; unmatched bases: 7. CDR3 residues: CASSPDRGRLTF. The CDR3 nucleotides read TGTGCCAGCAGCCCCGACAGGGGGCGGCTCACCTTC.

The CDR3 region is CASSPPRTGSGELFF. CDR3 nucleotides: TGTGCCAGCAGCCCCCCCCGGACAGGGTCCGGGGAGCTGTTTTTT. The chain is built from TRBV11-2 and TRBJ2-2, with 8 bases fitting TRBD1. Germline CDR1 reads SGHAT; CDR2 reads FQNNGV. The CDR3 is 15 amino acids. V trimming: 5 bases; J trimming: 6 bases; junction bases outside the gene matches: 8.

This chain connects TRBV27 to TRBJ1-4; 7 positions agree with TRBD1. CDR1 and CDR2 from the germline V gene are MNHEY and SMNVEV (reference sequence). The CDR3 sequence is 15 residues long. V lost 5 bases and J lost 3; bases outside the gene matches: 6. DNA for the CDR3: TGTGCCAGCAGTCCTCTACAGGGGCCTAATGAAAAACTGTTTTTT. This encodes CASSPLQGPNEKLFF.

The chain links TRBV5-1 to TRBJ2-7; TRBD2 might be the D (5 bases). CDR3 length equals 13 residues. Trimming cost V 2 bases and J 1 base, with 7 bases left between them. Germline assignment: CDR1 SGHRS and CDR2 YFSETQ. The CDR3 DNA is TGCGCCAGCAGCTTCAGCGGTTCCTACGAGCAGTACTTC. This codes for CASSFSGSYEQYF.